Shown below are 8 T cell receptor beta chains from a single sample sequenced in a study of memory CD4+ T cells and cytomegalovirus serostatus. Single viable CD3+CD4+CD8-CD45RO+ cells were sorted as the memory CD4+ T cells. Libraries were prepared by immunoSEQ multiplex PCR; TCRdb keeps only in-frame clonotypes and omits some of them. This sample has 50,000 to 55,000 clones, with roughly three quarters found just once. The sequenced sample was memory CD4+ T cells from blood. The receptors were gathered from an adult in good health and CMV-seronegative.

This clone was counted only a few times. The chain recombines TRBV19 with TRBJ1-4, with a weak D call TRBD1 (6 bases). CDR3 size: 15 residues. Trimming removed 3 bases from V and 8 bases from J, with 16 bases in between. The germline V gene encodes CDR1 LNHDA and CDR2 SQIVND (reference sequence). CDR3 amino acids: CASSIGGAGEEKLFF. Written as DNA, the CDR3 is TGTGCCAGTAGTATCGGGGGGGCGGGCGAGGAAAAACTGTTTTTT.

This clone was seen once. This chain links TRBV7-8 with TRBJ2-3; D is uncertain. Germline V gene sequence: CDR1 SGHVS, CDR2 FQNEAQ. Trimming removed 1 base at V and 3 bases at J, with 8 bases between. The CDR3 consists of 14 residues. CDR3 protein: CASSLGVTTDTQYF. DNA of the CDR3: TGTGCCAGCAGCTTAGGGGTTACGACAGATACGCAGTATTTT.

The chain is built from TRBV19 and TRBJ1-2, with unresolved D. CDR1 is LNHDA, CDR2 SQIVND, per germline (reference sequence). The CDR3 contains 13 residues. The germline V and J ends were trimmed by 6 bases and 5 bases, with 13 bases remaining between them. CDR3: CASSHSGSYGYTF. CDR3 DNA: TGTGCCAGTAGCCACTCTGGCTCTTATGGCTACACCTTC.

The chain combines TRBV10-3 with TRBJ2-2; 7 bases are a match to TRBD1. CDR3 length equals 14 residues. Germline CDR1 ENHRY, CDR2 SYGVKD. Germline trimming cut 4 bases from V and 6 bases from J; bases unmatched to any gene: 5. In DNA, the CDR3 is TGTGCCATCAGTGGAACAGGGGAGTCCGGGGAGCTGTTTTTT. Amino acid sequence: CAISGTGESGELFF.

This chain links TRBV5-5 with TRBJ1-4, with TRBD1 as a possible D gene (6 bases). Germline V gives CDR1 SGHKS, CDR2 YYEKEE (reference sequence). With 4 bases removed from V and 4 bases from J, the gap between germline ends came to 8 bases. The CDR3 runs 13 residues. The CDR3: CASSLDSNEKLFF. CDR3 DNA sequence: TGTGCCAGCAGCCTGGACAGTAATGAAAAACTGTTTTTT.

This clone was detected once. DNA for the CDR3: TGTGCCAGCAGGAAGGGGACAGTCGGAAACACCATATATTTT. Translating gives CASRKGTVGNTIYF. The rearrangement joins TRBV7-9 to TRBJ1-3; 7 nucleotides align to TRBD1. The germline V gene has CDR1 SEHNR and CDR2 FQNEAQ (reference sequence). V lost 6 bases, J lost 4 bases, and 6 bases stayed unmatched. The CDR3 runs 14 residues. The full variable domain, with the rest looked up from reference TRBV7-9 and TRBJ1-3, is DTGVSQNPRHKITKRGQNVTFRCDPISEHNRLYWYRQTLGQGPEFLTYFQNEAQLEKSRLLSDRFSAERPKGSFSTLEIQRTEQGDSAMYLCASRKGTVGNTIYFGEGSWLTVV.

J is TRBJ2-3 and V is TRBV11-2; D is perhaps TRBD2 (6 bases). This CDR3 region has 16 residues. Trimming stripped 5 bases from V and 5 bases from J, with 20 bases between. The germline V gene has CDR1 SGHAT and CDR2 FQNNGV. CDR3 DNA sequence: TGTGCCAGCAGCCCAATTGAAACGGGGAGGCAAGATACGCAGTATTTT. It yields the protein CASSPIETGRQDTQYF.

The V gene is TRBV15, the J gene TRBJ1-2; 8 bases are a match to TRBD1. Germline assignment: CDR1 LNHNV and CDR2 YYDKDF (reference sequence). The J segment lost 4 bases and the V segment lost 6 bases, leaving 10 bases of the junction unmatched. This CDR3 has 15 residues. The CDR3 coding sequence is TGTGCCACCAGTCCCCGTGGACAGGGAGGCTATGGCTACACCTTC. Translating gives CATSPRGQGGYGYTF. Using reference TRBV15 and TRBJ1-2 for the parts outside the CDR3, the full variable domain is DAMVIQNPRYQVTQFGKPVTLSCSQTLNHNVMYWYQQKSSQAPKLLFHYYDKDFNNEADTPDNFQSRRPNTSFCFLDIRSPGLGDTAMYLCATSPRGQGGYGYTFGSGTRLTVV.